One and the same sample provided the 8 T cell receptor beta chains below, sequenced in a study of T cells in localized non-small cell lung cancer. Profiled with immunoSEQ multiplex PCR; TCRdb holds only in-frame clones, not every one. The profile shows nearly 40,000 clones, approximately 86% of them singletons. The sequencing here drew on peripheral blood, taken before any cancer treatment. These receptors were obtained from a man aged 18 to 55 with stage I lung adenocarcinoma.

This clone has only one observation. This CDR3 reads CASSLGAGGPTEQFF. The CDR3 nucleotides are TGTGCCAGCAGCTTGGGAGCGGGGGGGCCCACTGAGCAGTTCTTC. The chain uses TRBV5-4 and TRBJ2-1, with 10 positions matching TRBD2. The junction had 6 bases not matched to a gene; V was cut back by 0 bases and J by 9 bases. Germline values: CDR1 SGHNT, CDR2 YYREEE (reference sequence). The CDR3 totals 15 residues. Based on the CDR3 plus reference TRBV5-4 and TRBJ2-1, the full variable domain is ETGVTQSPTHLIKTRGQQVTLRCSSQSGHNTVSWYQQALGQGPQFIFQYYREEENGRGNFPPRFSGLQFPNYSSELNVNALELDDSALYLCASSLGAGGPTEQFFGPGTRLTVL.

This rearrangement joins TRBV19 to TRBJ2-1; TRBD2 aligns across 10 bases. The V gene end was trimmed by 5 bases and the J gene end by 7 bases; junction bases not matched to a gene: 14. Germline CDR1 LNHDA, CDR2 SQIVND (reference sequence). CDR3 length: 17 amino acids. Here the CDR3 DNA reads TGTGCCAGTAGTTCACTCCAACTAGCGGGGCTTGGGAATGAGCAGTTCTTC. It specifies CASSSLQLAGLGNEQFF.

The chain couples TRBV18 to TRBJ2-1; TRBD2 matches at 9 bases. Germline assignment: CDR1 KGHSH and CDR2 LQKENI. CDR3 length equals 15 residues. V shed 3 bases, J shed 6 bases, and the junction held 6 bases outside the gene matches. DNA for the CDR3: TGTGCCAGCTCACCGACGCGGGGGGGCTCCAATGAGCAGTTCTTC. Its protein is CASSPTRGGSNEQFF.

The rearrangement uses TRBV6-5 and TRBJ1-1, with D perhaps TRBD1 (6 bases). The CDR3 runs to 13 residues. The V gene lost 2 bases and the J gene lost 5 bases, with 9 bases spanning the gap. The germline CDR1 and CDR2 sequences are MNHEY and SVGAGI. The CDR3 protein is CASSYRGRTEAFF. The CDR3 nucleotides are TGTGCCAGCAGTTACAGGGGGAGGACTGAAGCTTTCTTT.

The chain joins TRBV27 to TRBJ2-2, with 11 bases identical to TRBD1. Trimming took 5 bases from V and 2 from J; bases not matched to a gene: 4. The CDR3 is made up of 16 amino acids. Germline V gene sequence: CDR1 MNHEY, CDR2 SMNVEV (reference sequence). CDR3 nucleotide sequence: TGTGCCAGCAGTACTGGACAGGGGGCAAACACCGGGGAGCTGTTTTTT. Translated: CASSTGQGANTGELFF.

Written as DNA, the CDR3 is TGTGCCAGCAGCTTTGTCTTGAGGGGGCGGTCACCCCTCCACTTT. Its translation: CASSFVLRGRSPLHF. The chain couples TRBV13 to TRBJ1-6; the match to TRBD1 covers 7 bases. Trimming cost V 3 bases and J 10 bases; bases outside gene matches: 9. Per germline, CDR1 PRHDT and CDR2 FYEKMQ (reference sequence). The CDR3 runs to 15 residues.

This chain uses TRBV7-2 with TRBJ1-2, with D possibly matching TRBD1 (6 bases). From germline, CDR1 is SGHTA and CDR2 FQGNSA. V lost 1 base, J lost 9 bases, and 15 bases lay in between. This CDR3 comprises 14 residues. CDR3 sequence: CASSLDLGTPRYTF. The CDR3 DNA follows: TGTGCCAGCAGCTTAGATCTCGGGACACCTCGCTACACCTTC. Together with reference TRBV7-2 and TRBJ1-2, the CDR3 gives the full variable domain: GAGVSQSPSNKVTEKGKDVELRCDPISGHTALYWYRQSLGQGLEFLIYFQGNSAPDKSGLPSDRFSAERTGGSVSTLTIQRTQQEDSAVYLCASSLDLGTPRYTFGSGTRLTVV.

The chain couples TRBV30 to TRBJ1-5, with 7 bases lining up with TRBD1. Per the germline V gene, CDR1 is GTSNPN and CDR2 is SVGIG (reference sequence). V lost 5 bases to trimming and J lost 1 base; unmatched junction nucleotides: 5. The CDR3 contains 14 residues. CDR3 sequence (DNA): TGTGCCTGGGCCCGGGACAGCAGCAATCAGCCCCAGCATTTT. This codes for CAWARDSSNQPQHF.